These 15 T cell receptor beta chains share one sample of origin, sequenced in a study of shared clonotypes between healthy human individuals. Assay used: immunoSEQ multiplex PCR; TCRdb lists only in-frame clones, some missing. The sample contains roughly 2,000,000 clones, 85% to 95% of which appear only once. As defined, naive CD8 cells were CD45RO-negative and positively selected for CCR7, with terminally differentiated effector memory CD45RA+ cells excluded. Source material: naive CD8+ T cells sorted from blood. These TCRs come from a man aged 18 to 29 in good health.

The CDR3 bases are TGTGCCAGCAGTGAGGGGACCCTGAGGTATGGCTACACCTTC. It codes for CASSEGTLRYGYTF. The J gene is TRBJ1-2, the V gene TRBV6-1, with D perhaps TRBD1 (5 bases). In germline, CDR1 is MNHNS, CDR2 SASEGT. Trimming took 3 bases from V and 5 from J, leaving 13 bases between them. This CDR3 has 14 residues.

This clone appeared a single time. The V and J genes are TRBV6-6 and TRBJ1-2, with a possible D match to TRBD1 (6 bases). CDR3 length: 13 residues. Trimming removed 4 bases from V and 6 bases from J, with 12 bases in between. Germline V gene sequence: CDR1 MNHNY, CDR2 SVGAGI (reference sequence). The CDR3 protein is CASSSQGPDGYTF. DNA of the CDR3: TGTGCCAGCAGTTCACAGGGTCCGGATGGCTACACCTTC.

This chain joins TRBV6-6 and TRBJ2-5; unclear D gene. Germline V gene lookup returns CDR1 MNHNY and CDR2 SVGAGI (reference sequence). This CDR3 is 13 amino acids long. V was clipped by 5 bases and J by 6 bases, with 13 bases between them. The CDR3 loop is CASSAALFQTQYF. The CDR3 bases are TGTGCCAGCAGTGCCGCTCTATTTCAGACCCAGTACTTC.

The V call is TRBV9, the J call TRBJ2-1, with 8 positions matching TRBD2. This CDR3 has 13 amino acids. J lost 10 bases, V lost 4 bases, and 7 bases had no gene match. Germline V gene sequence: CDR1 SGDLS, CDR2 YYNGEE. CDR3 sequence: CASSSRLAPEQFF. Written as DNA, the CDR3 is TGTGCCAGCAGCTCCAGACTAGCGCCGGAGCAGTTCTTC. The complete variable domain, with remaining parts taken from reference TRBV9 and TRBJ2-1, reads DSGVTQTPKHLITATGQRVTLRCSPRSGDLSVYWYQQSLDQGLQFLIQYYNGEERAKGNILERFSAQQFPDLHSELNLSSLELGDSALYFCASSSRLAPEQFFGPGTRLTVL.

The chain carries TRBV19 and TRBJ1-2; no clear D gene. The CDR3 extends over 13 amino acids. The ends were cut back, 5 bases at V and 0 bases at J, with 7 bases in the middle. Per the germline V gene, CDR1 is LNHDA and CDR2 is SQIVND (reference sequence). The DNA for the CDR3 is TGTGCCAGTAGTGGGCAGCCTAACTATGGCTACACCTTC. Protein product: CASSGQPNYGYTF.

The CDR3 loop reads CASSEVGADTIYF. The CDR3 DNA is TGTGCCAGCAGTGAAGTCGGAGCAGACACCATATATTTT. The rearrangement uses TRBV6-1 and TRBJ1-3; no reliable D call. The germline gives CDR1 MNHNS, CDR2 SASEGT. This CDR3 is 13 amino acids long. V gave up 1 base and J gave up 8 bases, with 9 bases separating them.

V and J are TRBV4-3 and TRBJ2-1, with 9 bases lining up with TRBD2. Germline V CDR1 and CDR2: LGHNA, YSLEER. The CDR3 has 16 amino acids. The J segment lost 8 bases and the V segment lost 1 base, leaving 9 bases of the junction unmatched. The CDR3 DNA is TGCGCCAGCAGCCAAGGTCCGGGACTAGCAGGGGATGAGCAGTTCTTC. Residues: CASSQGPGLAGDEQFF.

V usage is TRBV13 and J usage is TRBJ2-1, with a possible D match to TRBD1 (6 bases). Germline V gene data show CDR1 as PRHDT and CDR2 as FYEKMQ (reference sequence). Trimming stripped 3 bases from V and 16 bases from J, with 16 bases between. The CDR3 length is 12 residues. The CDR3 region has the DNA TGTGCCAGCAGCTTGGGACAACTTCTTCCATTCTTC. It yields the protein CASSLGQLLPFF. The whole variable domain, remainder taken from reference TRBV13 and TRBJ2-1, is AAGVIQSPRHLIKEKRETATLKCYPIPRHDTVYWYQQGPGQDPQFLISFYEKMQSDKGSIPDRFSAQQFSDYHSELNMSSLELGDSALYFCASSLGQLLPFFGPGTRLTVL.

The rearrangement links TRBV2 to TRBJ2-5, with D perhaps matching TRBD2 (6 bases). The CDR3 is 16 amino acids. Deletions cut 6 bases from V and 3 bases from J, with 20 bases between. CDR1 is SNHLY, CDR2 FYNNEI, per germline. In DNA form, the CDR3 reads TGTGCCAGCAGCGTCTCCCCGGGTAGCGGAGAAGAGACCCAGTACTTC. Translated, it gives CASSVSPGSGEETQYF.

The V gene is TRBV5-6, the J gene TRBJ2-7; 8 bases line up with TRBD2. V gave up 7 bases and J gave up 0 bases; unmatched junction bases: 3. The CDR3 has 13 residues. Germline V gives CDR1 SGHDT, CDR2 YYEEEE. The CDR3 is CASRREGSYEQYF. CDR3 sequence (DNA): TGTGCCAGCCGCCGGGAGGGCTCCTACGAGCAGTACTTC.

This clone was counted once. CDR3 in DNA: TGTGCCAGCAAACCTGCCGGGACCTTAACTAATGAAAAACTGTTTTTT. Protein product: CASKPAGTLTNEKLFF. This chain links TRBV2 with TRBJ1-4; TRBD1 might be the D (5 bases). The CDR3 contains 16 residues. The V end was cut by 7 bases, the J end by 1 base, with 16 bases between. Germline loops: CDR1 SNHLY, CDR2 FYNNEI.

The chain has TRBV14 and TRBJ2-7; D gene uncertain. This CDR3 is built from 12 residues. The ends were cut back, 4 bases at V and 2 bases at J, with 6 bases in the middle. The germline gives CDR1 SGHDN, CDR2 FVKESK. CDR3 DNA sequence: TGTGCCAGCAGCCGAGTTACCTACGAGCAGTACTTC. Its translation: CASSRVTYEQYF.

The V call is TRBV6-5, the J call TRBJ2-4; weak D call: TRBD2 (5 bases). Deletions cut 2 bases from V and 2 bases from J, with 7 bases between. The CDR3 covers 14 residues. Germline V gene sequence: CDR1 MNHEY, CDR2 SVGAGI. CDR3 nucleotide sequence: TGTGCCAGCAGTTACGACGGGACCAAAAACATTCAGTACTTC. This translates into CASSYDGTKNIQYF.

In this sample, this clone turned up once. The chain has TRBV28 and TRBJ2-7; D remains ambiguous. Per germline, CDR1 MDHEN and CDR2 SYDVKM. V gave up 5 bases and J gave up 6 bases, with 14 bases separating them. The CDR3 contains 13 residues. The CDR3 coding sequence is TGTGCCAGCAGTCCAAACCCCCCGGGCGAGCAGTACTTC. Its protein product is CASSPNPPGEQYF.

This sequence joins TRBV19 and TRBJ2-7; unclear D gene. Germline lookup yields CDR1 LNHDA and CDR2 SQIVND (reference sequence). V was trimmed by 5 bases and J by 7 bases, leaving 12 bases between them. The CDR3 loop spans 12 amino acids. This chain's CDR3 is CASSSSPGEQYF. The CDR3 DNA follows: TGTGCCAGTAGTTCGTCCCCCGGGGAGCAGTACTTC.